This T cell receptor beta chain was captured by sequencing in a study of patients and donors after allogeneic stem cell transplantation. Germline V gene lookup returns CDR1 ENHRY and CDR2 SYGVKD. After removal of 5 bases from V and 6 bases from J, the junction contained 10 bases not matched to a gene. The CDR3 length is 15 residues. TCRdb independently ran MiXCR on the RT-PCR reads; one entry per CDR3 protein. The sample includes approximately 220,000 distinct CDR3 sequences, more than 35% of them seen just once. This sequence joins TRBV10-3 and TRBJ2-7; 10 positions agree with TRBD2. The sequence came from a human donor who was either an allogeneic HSCT recipient or a stem cell or donor lymphocyte infusion donor (not recorded which). It is not recorded whose cells these are; they may come from a transplant donor. Sequenced sample: blood, either unsorted or a sorted T cell fraction (not recorded which). The CDR3 sequence is CAISIHGTSDFEQYF. CDR3 coding DNA: TGTGCCATCAGTATTCACGGGACTAGCGACTTCGAGCAGTACTTC.